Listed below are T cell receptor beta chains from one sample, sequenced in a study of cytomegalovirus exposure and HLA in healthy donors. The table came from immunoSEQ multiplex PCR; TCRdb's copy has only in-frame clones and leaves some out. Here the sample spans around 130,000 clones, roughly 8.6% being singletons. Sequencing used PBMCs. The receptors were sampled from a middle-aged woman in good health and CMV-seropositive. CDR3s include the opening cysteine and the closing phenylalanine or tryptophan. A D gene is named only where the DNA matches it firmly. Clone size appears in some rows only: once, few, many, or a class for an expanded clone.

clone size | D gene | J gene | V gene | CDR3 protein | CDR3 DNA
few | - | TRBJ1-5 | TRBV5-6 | CASSPDSPSNQPQHF | TGTGCCAGCAGCCCCGACAGCCCTAGCAATCAGCCCCAGCATTTT
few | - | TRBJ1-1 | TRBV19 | CASSTQNTEAFF | TGTGCCAGTAGTACACAGAACACTGAAGCTTTCTTT
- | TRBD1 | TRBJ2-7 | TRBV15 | CATSRDRTGNEQYF | TGTGCCACCAGCAGAGATAGGACAGGGAACGAGCAGTACTTC
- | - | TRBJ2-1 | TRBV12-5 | CASGLVGGGISSYNEQFF | TGTGCTAGTGGTTTGGTAGGCGGTGGAATCAGCTCCTACAATGAGCAGTTCTTC
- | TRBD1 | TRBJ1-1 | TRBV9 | CASSVGQGAAEAFF | TGTGCCAGCAGCGTAGGACAGGGGGCAGCTGAAGCTTTCTTT
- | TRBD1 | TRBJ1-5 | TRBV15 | CATSRSRQGAGQPQHF | TGTGCCACCAGCAGATCGAGACAGGGGGCTGGTCAGCCCCAGCATTTT
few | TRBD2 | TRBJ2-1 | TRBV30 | CAWSVLTSGGVSSYNEQFF | TGTGCCTGGAGTGTACTCACTAGCGGGGGGGTCAGCTCCTACAATGAGCAGTTCTTC
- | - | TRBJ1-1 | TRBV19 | CASSVDPEGTEAFF | TGTGCCAGTAGTGTCGACCCGGAGGGGACTGAAGCTTTCTTC
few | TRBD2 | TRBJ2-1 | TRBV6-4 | CASSDSSGGANEQFF | TGTGCCAGCAGTGACTCGAGCGGGGGGGCCAATGAGCAGTTCTTC
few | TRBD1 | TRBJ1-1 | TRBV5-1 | CASSPPTGMNTEAFF | TGCGCCAGCAGCCCCCCGACAGGGATGAACACTGAAGCTTTCTTT